This note documents a single TCR beta chain sequence. Data came from immunoSEQ multiplex PCR; TCRdb stores just in-frame clones and leaves some out. The sample consists of approximately 150,000 clones, about 79% of them appearing once. The data are from a study of blood T cell repertoires in COVID-19. CDR3 size: 15 residues. The V and J ends lost 3 bases and 4 bases respectively, with 15 bases between them. Germline V gene data show CDR1 as GTSNPN and CDR2 as SVGIG (reference sequence). Everyone who took part was roughly 18 to 89 years old, and they came from 20 to 25 US areas. Donors were grouped by their self-reported clinical history.

The sequenced material came from PBMCs or T cells enriched from blood (not recorded which). This receptor was obtained from a man in his fifties who had recovered from COVID-19. V is TRBV30 and J is TRBJ2-2; tentative D call: TRBD2 (5 bases). The DNA of the CDR3 is TGTGCCTGGAGAGGCCGCGGGTCCAGCACCGGGGAGCTGTTTTTT. Translating gives CAWRGRGSSTGELFF. The variable domain in full, completed from reference TRBV30 and TRBJ2-2, reads SQTIHQWPATLVQPVGSPLSLECTVEGTSNPNLYWYRQAAGRGLQLLFYSVGIGQISSEVPQNLSASRPQDRQFILSSKKLLLSDSGFYLCAWRGRGSSTGELFFGEGSRLTVL.